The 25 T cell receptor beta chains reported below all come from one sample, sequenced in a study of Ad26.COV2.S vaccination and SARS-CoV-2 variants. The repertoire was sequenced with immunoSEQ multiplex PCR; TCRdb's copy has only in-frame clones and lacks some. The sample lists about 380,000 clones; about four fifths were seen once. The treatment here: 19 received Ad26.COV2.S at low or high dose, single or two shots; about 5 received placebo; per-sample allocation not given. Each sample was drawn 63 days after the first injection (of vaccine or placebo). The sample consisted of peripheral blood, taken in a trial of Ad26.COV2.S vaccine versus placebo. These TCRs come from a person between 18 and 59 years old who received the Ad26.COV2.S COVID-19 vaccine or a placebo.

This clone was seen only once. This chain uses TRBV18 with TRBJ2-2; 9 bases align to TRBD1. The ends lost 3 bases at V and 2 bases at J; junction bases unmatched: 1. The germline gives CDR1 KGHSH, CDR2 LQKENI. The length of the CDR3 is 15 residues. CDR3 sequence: CASSPDRGNTGELFF. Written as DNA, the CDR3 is TGTGCCAGCTCACCGGACAGGGGAAACACCGGGGAGCTGTTTTTT.

As DNA, the CDR3 is TGTGCCAGCAGCTTCGGCCCTGCGGGGGCTGTGGGCGAGCAGTACTTC. Translated: CASSFGPAGAVGEQYF. The chain carries TRBV5-4 and TRBJ2-7, with D possibly TRBD2 on 7 matching bases. The germline V gene has CDR1 SGHNT and CDR2 YYREEE (reference sequence). V lost 2 bases to trimming and J lost 6 bases, with 21 bases between them. The CDR3 is 16 residues long.

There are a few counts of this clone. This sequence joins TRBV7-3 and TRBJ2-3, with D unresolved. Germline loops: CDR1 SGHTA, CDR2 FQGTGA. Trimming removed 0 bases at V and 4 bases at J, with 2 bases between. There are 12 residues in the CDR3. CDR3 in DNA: TGTGCCAGCAGCTTAACGGCAGATACGCAGTATTTT. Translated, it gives CASSLTADTQYF.

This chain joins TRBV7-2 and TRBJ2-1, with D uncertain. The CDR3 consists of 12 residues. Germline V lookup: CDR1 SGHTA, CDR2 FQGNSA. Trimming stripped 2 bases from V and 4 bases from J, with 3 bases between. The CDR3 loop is CASSLSYNEQFF. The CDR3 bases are TGTGCCAGCAGCTTATCTTACAATGAGCAGTTCTTC.

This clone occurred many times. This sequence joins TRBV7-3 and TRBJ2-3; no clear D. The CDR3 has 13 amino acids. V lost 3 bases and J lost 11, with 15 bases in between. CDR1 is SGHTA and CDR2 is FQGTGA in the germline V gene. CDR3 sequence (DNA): TGTGCCAGCAGCTTGCAAGGGCCGGCCCGGCAGTATTTT. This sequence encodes CASSLQGPARQYF.

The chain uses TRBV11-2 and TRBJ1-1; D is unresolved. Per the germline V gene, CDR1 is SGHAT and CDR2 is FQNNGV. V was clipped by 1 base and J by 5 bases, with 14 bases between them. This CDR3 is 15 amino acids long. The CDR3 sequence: CASSLGVPGVTEAFF. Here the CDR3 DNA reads TGTGCCAGCAGCTTAGGGGTCCCAGGTGTGACTGAAGCTTTCTTT.

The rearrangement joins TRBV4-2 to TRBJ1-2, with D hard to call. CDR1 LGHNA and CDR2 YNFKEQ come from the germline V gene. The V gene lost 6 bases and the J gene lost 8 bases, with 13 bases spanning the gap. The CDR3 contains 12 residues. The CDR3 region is CASSHRNRGYTF. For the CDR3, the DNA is TGTGCCAGCAGTCATCGAAATAGGGGCTACACCTTC.

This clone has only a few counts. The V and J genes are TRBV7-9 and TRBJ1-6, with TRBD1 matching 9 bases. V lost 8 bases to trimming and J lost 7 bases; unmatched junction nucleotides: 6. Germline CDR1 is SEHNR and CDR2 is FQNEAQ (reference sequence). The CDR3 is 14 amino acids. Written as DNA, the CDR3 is TGTGCCAGCGGACAGGGGTCTTACAATTCACCCCTCCACTTT. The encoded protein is CASGQGSYNSPLHF.

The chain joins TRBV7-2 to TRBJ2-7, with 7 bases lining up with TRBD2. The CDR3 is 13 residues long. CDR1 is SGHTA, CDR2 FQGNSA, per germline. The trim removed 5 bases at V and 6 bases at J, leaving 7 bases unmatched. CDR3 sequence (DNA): TGTGCCAGCAGCGCCCGGACTAGGGGCGAGCAGTACTTC. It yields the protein CASSARTRGEQYF. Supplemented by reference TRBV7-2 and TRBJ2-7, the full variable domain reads GAGVSQSPSNKVTEKGKDVELRCDPISGHTALYWYRQSLGQGLEFLIYFQGNSAPDKSGLPSDRFSAERTGGSVSTLTIQRTQQEDSAVYLCASSARTRGEQYFGPGTRLTVT.

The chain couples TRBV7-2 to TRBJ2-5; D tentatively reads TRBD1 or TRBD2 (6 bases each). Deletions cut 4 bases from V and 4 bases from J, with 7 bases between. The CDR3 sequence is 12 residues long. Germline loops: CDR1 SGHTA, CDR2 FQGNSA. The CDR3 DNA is TGTGCCAGCAGCTGGGGGGCAGAGACCCAGTACTTC. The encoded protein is CASSWGAETQYF.

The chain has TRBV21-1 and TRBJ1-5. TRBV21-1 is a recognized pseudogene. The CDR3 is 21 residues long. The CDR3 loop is CASSKAGGAIGRHYSNQPQHF. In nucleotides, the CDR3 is TGTGCCAGCAGCAAAGCGGGGGGGGCGATCGGAAGACACTATAGCAATCAGCCCCAGCATTTT.

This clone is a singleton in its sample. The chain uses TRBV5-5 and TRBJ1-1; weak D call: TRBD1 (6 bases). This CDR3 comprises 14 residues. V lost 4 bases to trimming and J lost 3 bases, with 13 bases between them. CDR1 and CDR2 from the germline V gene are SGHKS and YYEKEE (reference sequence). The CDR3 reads CASSRPPGDTEAFF. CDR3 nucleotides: TGTGCCAGCAGCCGCCCCCCAGGGGACACTGAAGCTTTCTTT.

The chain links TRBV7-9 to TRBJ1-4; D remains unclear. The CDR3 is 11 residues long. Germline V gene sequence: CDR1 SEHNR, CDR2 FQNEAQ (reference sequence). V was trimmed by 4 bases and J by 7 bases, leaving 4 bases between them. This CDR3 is CASSYTEKLFF. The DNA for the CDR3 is TGTGCCAGCAGCTACACTGAAAAACTGTTTTTT.

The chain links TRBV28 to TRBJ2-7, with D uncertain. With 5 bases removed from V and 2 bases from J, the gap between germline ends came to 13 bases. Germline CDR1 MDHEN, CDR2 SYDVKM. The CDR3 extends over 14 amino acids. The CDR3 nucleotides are TGTGCCAGCAGTCCCGCCGCAGCTACCTACGAGCAGTACTTC. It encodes CASSPAAATYEQYF.

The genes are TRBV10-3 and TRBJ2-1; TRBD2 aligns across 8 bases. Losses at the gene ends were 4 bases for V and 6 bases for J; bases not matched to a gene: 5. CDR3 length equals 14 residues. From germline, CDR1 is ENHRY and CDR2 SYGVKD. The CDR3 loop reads CAISGSGRSNEQFF. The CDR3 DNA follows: TGTGCCATCAGTGGCAGCGGGAGATCCAATGAGCAGTTCTTC.

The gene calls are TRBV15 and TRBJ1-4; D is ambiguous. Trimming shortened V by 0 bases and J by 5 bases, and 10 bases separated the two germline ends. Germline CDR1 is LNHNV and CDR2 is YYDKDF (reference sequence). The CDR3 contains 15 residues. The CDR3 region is CATSREYPLNEKLFF. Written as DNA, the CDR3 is TGTGCCACCAGCAGAGAATACCCCTTAAATGAAAAACTGTTTTTT.

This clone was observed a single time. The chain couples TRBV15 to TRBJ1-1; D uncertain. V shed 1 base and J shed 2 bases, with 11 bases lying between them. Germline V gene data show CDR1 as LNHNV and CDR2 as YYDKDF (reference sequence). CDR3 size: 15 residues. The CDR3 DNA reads TGTGCCACCAGCAGAGTCCAGCAGGTAAACACTGAAGCTTTCTTT. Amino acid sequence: CATSRVQQVNTEAFF.

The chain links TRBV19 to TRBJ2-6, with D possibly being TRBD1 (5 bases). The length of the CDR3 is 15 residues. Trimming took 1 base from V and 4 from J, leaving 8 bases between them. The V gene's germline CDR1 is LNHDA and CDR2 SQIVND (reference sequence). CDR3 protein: CASSIAGPGANVLTF. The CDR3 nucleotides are TGTGCCAGTAGTATAGCAGGGCCCGGGGCCAACGTCCTGACTTTC.

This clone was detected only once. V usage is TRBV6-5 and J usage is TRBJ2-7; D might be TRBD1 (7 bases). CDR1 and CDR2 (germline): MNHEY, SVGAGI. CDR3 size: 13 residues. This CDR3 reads CVTGEVGVYEQYF. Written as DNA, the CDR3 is TGTGTTACAGGGGAGGTGGGGGTCTACGAGCAGTACTTC.

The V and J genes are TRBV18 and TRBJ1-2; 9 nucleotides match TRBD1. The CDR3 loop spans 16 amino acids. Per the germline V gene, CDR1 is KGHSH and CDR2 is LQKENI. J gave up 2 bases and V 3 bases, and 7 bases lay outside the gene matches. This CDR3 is CASSPTTGGFNYGYTF. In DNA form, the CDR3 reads TGTGCCAGCTCACCGACGACAGGGGGATTCAACTATGGCTACACCTTC. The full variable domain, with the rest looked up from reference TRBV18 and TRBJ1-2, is NAGVMQNPRHLVRRRGQEARLRCSPMKGHSHVYWYRQLPEEGLKFMVYLQKENIIDESGMPKERFSAEFPKEGPSILRIQQVVRGDSAAYFCASSPTTGGFNYGYTFGSGTRLTVV.

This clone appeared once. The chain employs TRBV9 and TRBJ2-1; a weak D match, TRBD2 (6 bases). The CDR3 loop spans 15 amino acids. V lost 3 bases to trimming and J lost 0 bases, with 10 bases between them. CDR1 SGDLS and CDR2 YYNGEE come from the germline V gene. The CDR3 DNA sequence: TGTGCCAGCAGCGAGGGAGGCGACTCCTACAATGAGCAGTTCTTC. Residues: CASSEGGDSYNEQFF.

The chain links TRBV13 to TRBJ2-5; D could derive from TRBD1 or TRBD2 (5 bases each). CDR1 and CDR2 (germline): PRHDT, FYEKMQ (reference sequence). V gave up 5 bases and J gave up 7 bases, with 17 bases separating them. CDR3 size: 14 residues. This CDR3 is CASSPSRGAGTQYF. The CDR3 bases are TGTGCCAGCAGCCCTTCAAGAGGGGCGGGGACCCAGTACTTC.

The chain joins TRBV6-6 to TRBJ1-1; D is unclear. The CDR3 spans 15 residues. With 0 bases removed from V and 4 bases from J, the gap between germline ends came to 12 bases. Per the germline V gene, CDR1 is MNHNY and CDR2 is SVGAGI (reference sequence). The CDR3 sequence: CASSYSGVMGTEAFF. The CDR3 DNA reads TGTGCCAGCAGTTACTCTGGGGTTATGGGCACTGAAGCTTTCTTT.

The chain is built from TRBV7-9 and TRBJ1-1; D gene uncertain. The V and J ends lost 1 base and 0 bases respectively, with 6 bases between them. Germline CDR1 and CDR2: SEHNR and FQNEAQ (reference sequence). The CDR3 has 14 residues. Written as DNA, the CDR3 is TGTGCCAGCAGCTTAGTTGCGGTGAACACTGAAGCTTTCTTT. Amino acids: CASSLVAVNTEAFF.

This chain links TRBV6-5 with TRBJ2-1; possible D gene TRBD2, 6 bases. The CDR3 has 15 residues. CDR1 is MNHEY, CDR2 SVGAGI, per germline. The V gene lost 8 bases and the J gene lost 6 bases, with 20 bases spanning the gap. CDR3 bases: TGTGCCAGCTATTCGGGACTCCTGACGAGCAATGAGCAGTTCTTC. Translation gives CASYSGLLTSNEQFF.